These 10 T cell receptor beta chains were all obtained from the same sample, sequenced in a study of blood T cell repertoires in COVID-19. Sequencing used immunoSEQ multiplex PCR; TCRdb keeps in-frame clones, though not all of them. The sample yields approximately 250,000 clones, over 80% seen once. What was sequenced was peripheral blood. These TCRs come from a man aged 55-75 years who had recovered from COVID-19.

The chain links TRBV2 to TRBJ2-1; D not resolved. The V and J ends lost 3 bases and 0 bases respectively, with 6 bases between them. Germline V lookup: CDR1 SNHLY, CDR2 FYNNEI. The CDR3 consists of 14 residues. The CDR3 protein is CASSDLSSYNEQFF. CDR3 DNA sequence: TGTGCCAGCAGTGACCTAAGCTCCTACAATGAGCAGTTCTTC.

The chain couples TRBV20-1 to TRBJ2-3, with D possibly being TRBD1 (5 bases). Germline loops: CDR1 DFQATT, CDR2 SNEGSKA (reference sequence). The V end lost 3 bases, the J end lost 4 bases, and 11 bases lay between the germline ends. The CDR3 length is 13 residues. CDR3 coding DNA: TGCAGTGCTAGTTACAGGAGCGCAGATACGCAGTATTTT. Translated, it gives CSASYRSADTQYF.

The chain links TRBV7-6 to TRBJ2-7, with 7 bases identical to TRBD2. Germline assignment: CDR1 SGHVS and CDR2 FNYEAQ. J was trimmed by 7 bases and V by 4 bases; bases with no gene match: 13. The CDR3 runs to 15 residues. The CDR3 DNA is TGTGCCAGCAGCTCAAAGACAGCGGCTAGCGGAGAGCAGTACTTC. This encodes CASSSKTAASGEQYF.

The gene calls are TRBV6-2 or TRBV6-3 and TRBJ2-1; possibly TRBD2 for D (7 bases). Trimming took 3 bases from V and 1 from J, leaving 10 bases between them. The CDR3 length is 15 residues. Germline V gene sequence: CDR1 MNHEY, CDR2 SVGEGT. The CDR3 loop is CASSYGGASYNEQFF. The CDR3 DNA sequence: TGTGCCAGCAGTTATGGGGGGGCTTCCTACAATGAGCAGTTCTTC.

This sequence joins TRBV5-4 and TRBJ1-2, with TRBD1 matching over 7 bases. The CDR3 contains 16 residues. With V trimmed by 4 bases and J by 4 bases, 13 bases remained unmatched. CDR1 and CDR2 (germline): SGHNT, YYREEE (reference sequence). The DNA of the CDR3 is TGTGCCAGCAGCACCGGGACAGCCCCGTCCATCTATGGCTACACCTTC. Translating it yields CASSTGTAPSIYGYTF.

DNA for the CDR3: TGCGCCAGCAGTGAAGGGGGAAGCGGACTCACAGATACGCAGTATTTT. Residues: CASSEGGSGLTDTQYF. The chain couples TRBV10-1 to TRBJ2-3, with a tentative D call TRBD1 (6 bases). The CDR3 spans 16 residues. V gave up 3 bases and J gave up 2 bases, with 15 bases separating them. Germline V gene lookup returns CDR1 WNHNN and CDR2 SYGVQD (reference sequence).

This chain joins TRBV28 and TRBJ1-6; 7 nucleotides agree with TRBD1. Trimming took 5 bases from V and 6 from J; bases not matched to a gene: 7. Germline lookup yields CDR1 MDHEN and CDR2 SYDVKM. The CDR3 consists of 15 residues. In DNA, the CDR3 is TGTGCCAGCAGTACGACGGGACAGCTTAATTCACCCCTCCACTTT. Its translation is CASSTTGQLNSPLHF. Filled out from reference TRBV28 and TRBJ1-6, the complete variable domain reads DVKVTQSSRYLVKRTGEKVFLECVQDMDHENMFWYRQDPGLGLRLIYFSYDVKMKEKGDIPEGYSVSREKKERFSLILESASTNQTSMYLCASSTTGQLNSPLHFGNGTRLTVT.

The V call is TRBV13, the J call TRBJ2-5; no definite D call. V was clipped by 2 bases and J by 0 bases, with 7 bases between them. The CDR3 has 14 amino acids. CDR1 is PRHDT and CDR2 is FYEKMQ in the germline V gene (reference sequence). The CDR3 sequence is CASSLLGNQETQYF. The CDR3 DNA sequence: TGTGCCAGCAGCTTACTAGGAAACCAAGAGACCCAGTACTTC.

This rearrangement joins TRBV28 to TRBJ2-1; TRBD2 matches 14 bases. The CDR3 contains 16 residues. Germline CDR1 MDHEN, CDR2 SYDVKM. V shed 2 bases and J 10 bases; nucleotides not matched to a gene: 7. CDR3 sequence (DNA): TGTGCCAGCAGTTTAAGGACTAGCGGGGGGTCCCGGGAGCAGTTCTTC. Protein product: CASSLRTSGGSREQFF.

This clone has only one observation. This sequence joins TRBV13 and TRBJ2-1, with 7 bases lining up with TRBD2. Germline V CDR1 and CDR2: PRHDT, FYEKMQ (reference sequence). The CDR3 is 13 residues long. After removal of 5 bases from V and 6 bases from J, the junction contained 4 bases not matched to a gene. CDR3: CASSTGTTNEQFF. The CDR3 bases are TGTGCCAGCAGCACCGGGACTACCAATGAGCAGTTCTTC.